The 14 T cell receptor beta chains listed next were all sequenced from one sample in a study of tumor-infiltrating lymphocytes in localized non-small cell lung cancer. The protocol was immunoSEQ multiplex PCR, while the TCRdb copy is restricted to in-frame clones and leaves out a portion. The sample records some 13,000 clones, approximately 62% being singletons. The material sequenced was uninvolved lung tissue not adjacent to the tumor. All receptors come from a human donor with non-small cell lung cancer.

CDR3 sequence (DNA): TGTGCCTGGGCTCAGGGACAGGCGGACTACACCTTC. Translated: CAWAQGQADYTF. The genes are TRBV30 and TRBJ1-2; 8 bases align to TRBD1. V lost 5 bases to trimming and J lost 10 bases; unmatched junction nucleotides: 9. Germline V gene lookup returns CDR1 GTSNPN and CDR2 SVGIG (reference sequence). There are 12 residues in the CDR3.

CDR3 region: CASSQVQGGPATGELFF. The DNA for the CDR3 is TGCGCCAGCAGCCAAGTCCAGGGGGGGCCGGCCACCGGGGAGCTGTTTTTT. The chain links TRBV4-1 to TRBJ2-2; D is perhaps TRBD1 or TRBD2 (7 bases each). Per germline, CDR1 MGHRA and CDR2 YSYEKL. The CDR3 loop spans 17 amino acids. Trimming cost V 1 base and J 4 bases, with 16 bases left between them.

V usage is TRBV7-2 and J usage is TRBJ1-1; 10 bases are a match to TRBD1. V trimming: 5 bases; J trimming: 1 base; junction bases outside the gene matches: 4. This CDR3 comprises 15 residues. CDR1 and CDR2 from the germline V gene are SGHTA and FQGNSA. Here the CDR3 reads CASSPRTGGNTEAFF. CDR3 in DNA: TGTGCCAGCAGCCCCAGGACAGGGGGGAACACTGAAGCTTTCTTT.

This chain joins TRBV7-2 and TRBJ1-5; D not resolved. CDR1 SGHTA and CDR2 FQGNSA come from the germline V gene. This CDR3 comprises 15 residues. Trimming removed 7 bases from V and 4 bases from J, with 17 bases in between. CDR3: CASTPPGGGNQPQHF. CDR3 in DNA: TGTGCCAGCACCCCTCCTGGCGGCGGGAATCAGCCCCAGCATTTT.

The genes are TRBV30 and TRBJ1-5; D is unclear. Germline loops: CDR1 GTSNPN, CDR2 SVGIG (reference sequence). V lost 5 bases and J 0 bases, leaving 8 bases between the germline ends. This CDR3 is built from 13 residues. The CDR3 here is CAWAYSSNQPQHF. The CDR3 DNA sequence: TGTGCCTGGGCCTATTCTAGCAATCAGCCCCAGCATTTT.

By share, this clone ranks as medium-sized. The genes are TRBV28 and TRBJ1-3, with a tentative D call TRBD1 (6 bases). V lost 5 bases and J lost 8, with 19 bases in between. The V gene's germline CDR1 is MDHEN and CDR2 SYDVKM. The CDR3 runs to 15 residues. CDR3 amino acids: CASSRPFVGGDTIYF. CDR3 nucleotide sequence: TGTGCCAGCAGTCGCCCGTTCGTGGGGGGCGACACCATATATTTT.

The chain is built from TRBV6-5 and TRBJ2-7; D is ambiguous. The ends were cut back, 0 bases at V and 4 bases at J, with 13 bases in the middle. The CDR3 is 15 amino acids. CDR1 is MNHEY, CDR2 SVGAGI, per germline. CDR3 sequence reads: CASSYSGFSSYEQYF. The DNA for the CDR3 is TGTGCCAGCAGTTACTCTGGCTTTAGTTCGTACGAGCAGTACTTC.

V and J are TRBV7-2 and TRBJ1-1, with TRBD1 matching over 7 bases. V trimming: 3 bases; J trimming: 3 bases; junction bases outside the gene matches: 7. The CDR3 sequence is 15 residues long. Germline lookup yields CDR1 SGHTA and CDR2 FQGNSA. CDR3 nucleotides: TGTGCCAGCAGCTTTGGGGCAGGGGGGTACACTGAAGCTTTCTTT. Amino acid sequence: CASSFGAGGYTEAFF.

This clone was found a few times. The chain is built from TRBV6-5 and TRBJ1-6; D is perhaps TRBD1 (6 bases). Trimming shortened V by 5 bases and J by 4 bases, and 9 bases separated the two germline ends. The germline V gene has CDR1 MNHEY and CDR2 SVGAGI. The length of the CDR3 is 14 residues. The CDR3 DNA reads TGTGCCAGCAGTCGACAGGTTTATAATTCACCCCTCCACTTT. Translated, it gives CASSRQVYNSPLHF.

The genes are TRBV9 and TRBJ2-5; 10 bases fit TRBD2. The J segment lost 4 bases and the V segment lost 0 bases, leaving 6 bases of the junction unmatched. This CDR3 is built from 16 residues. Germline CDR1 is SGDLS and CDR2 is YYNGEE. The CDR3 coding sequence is TGTGCCAGCAGCGTAGAGAGCGGGAGGGCCCCAGAGACCCAGTACTTC. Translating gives CASSVESGRAPETQYF.

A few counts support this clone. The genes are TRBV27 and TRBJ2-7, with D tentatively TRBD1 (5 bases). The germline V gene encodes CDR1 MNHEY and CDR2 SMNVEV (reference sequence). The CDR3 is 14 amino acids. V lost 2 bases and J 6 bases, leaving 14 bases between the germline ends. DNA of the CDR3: TGTGCCAGCAGTTTAATCCCCGTCCAGGGCGAGCAGTACTTC. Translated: CASSLIPVQGEQYF.

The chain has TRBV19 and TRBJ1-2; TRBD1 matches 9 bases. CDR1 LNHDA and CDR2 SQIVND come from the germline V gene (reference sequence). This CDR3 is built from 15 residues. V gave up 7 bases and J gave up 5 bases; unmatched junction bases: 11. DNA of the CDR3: TGTGCCAGTAAGGCGGGACAGGGAATCGGTTATGGCTACACCTTC. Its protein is CASKAGQGIGYGYTF.

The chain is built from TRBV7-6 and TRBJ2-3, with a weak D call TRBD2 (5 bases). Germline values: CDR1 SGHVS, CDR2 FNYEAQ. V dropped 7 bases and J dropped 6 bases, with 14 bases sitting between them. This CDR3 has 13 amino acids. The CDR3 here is CASNDGSGDTQYF. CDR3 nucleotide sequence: TGTGCCAGCAACGACGGTTCGGGGGATACGCAGTATTTT.

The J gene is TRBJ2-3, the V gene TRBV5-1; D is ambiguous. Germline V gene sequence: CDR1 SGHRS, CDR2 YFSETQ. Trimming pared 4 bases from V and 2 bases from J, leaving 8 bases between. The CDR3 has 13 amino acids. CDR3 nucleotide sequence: TGCGCCAGCAGCGGAGACCCCACAGATACGCAGTATTTT. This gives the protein CASSGDPTDTQYF. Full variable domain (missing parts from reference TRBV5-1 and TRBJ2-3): KAGVTQTPRYLIKTRGQQVTLSCSPISGHRSVSWYQQTPGQGLQFLFEYFSETQRNKGNFPGRFSGRQFSNSRSEMNVSTLELGDSALYLCASSGDPTDTQYFGPGTRLTVL.